These 10 T cell receptor beta chains were sequenced from one sample in a study of T cells after yellow fever vaccination. One entry per CDR3 protein results from TCRdb running MiXCR on the 5' RACE reads. The data hold about 120,000 distinct CDR3 sequences, with about 6.8% observed a single time. The source was CD4+ T cells sorted from PBMCs, collected roughly 47 days after the first yellow fever vaccination. These receptors were obtained from a man aged 18 to 29 who received the YFV17D yellow fever vaccine.

The chain uses TRBV18 and TRBJ2-7; 9 bases match TRBD1. CDR1 and CDR2 from the germline V gene are KGHSH and LQKENI. The CDR3 is 15 amino acids. V was pared by 3 bases and J by 6 bases, with 9 bases of the junction left unmatched. The CDR3 sequence: CASSPSDRGQGEQYF. The CDR3 bases are TGTGCCAGCTCACCCTCGGACAGGGGACAGGGCGAGCAGTACTTC.

This clonotype was observed at least ten times. V usage is TRBV29-1 and J usage is TRBJ2-2; D might be TRBD2 (6 bases). V was pared by 3 bases and J by 6 bases, with 8 bases between. This CDR3 is built from 12 residues. CDR1 SQVTM and CDR2 ANQGSEA come from the germline V gene. This CDR3 is CSVDQRAGELFF. CDR3 bases: TGCAGCGTTGACCAGCGGGCCGGGGAGCTGTTTTTT.

This clonotype appeared many times. The chain links TRBV3-1 to TRBJ2-6; 7 nucleotides match TRBD2. Losses at the gene ends were 1 base for V and 12 bases for J; bases not matched to a gene: 3. The length of the CDR3 is 13 residues. In germline, CDR1 is LGHDT, CDR2 YNNKEL (reference sequence). This CDR3 reads CASSQAGGGVLTF. CDR3 DNA: TGTGCCAGCAGCCAAGCGGGGGGAGGCGTCCTGACTTTC. Combining the CDR3 with reference TRBV3-1 and TRBJ2-6 gives the whole variable domain DTAVSQTPKYLVTQMGNDKSIKCEQNLGHDTMYWYKQDSKKFLKIMFSYNNKELIINETVPNRFSPKSPDKAHLNLHINSLELGDSAVYFCASSQAGGGVLTFGAGSRLTVL.

This clonotype was seen at least ten times. This chain links TRBV7-2 with TRBJ1-1, with D uncertain. V dropped 5 bases and J dropped 0 bases, with 10 bases sitting between them. CDR1 and CDR2 (germline): SGHTA, FQGNSA. The CDR3 consists of 14 residues. The CDR3 loop reads CASSPRRLNTEAFF. DNA of the CDR3: TGTGCCAGCAGCCCTAGGAGATTGAACACTGAAGCTTTCTTT.

This clonotype was counted many times. The V call is TRBV9, the J call TRBJ2-4, with D possibly being TRBD2 (6 bases). V was pared by 4 bases and J by 4 bases, with 12 bases between. Germline CDR1 and CDR2: SGDLS and YYNGEE. This CDR3 is 14 amino acids long. The CDR3 region has the DNA TGTGCCAGCAGCCGGAGCGGGTATAAAAACATTCAGTACTTC. The encoded protein is CASSRSGYKNIQYF. The variable domain in full, completed from reference TRBV9 and TRBJ2-4, reads DSGVTQTPKHLITATGQRVTLRCSPRSGDLSVYWYQQSLDQGLQFLIQYYNGEERAKGNILERFSAQQFPDLHSELNLSSLELGDSALYFCASSRSGYKNIQYFGAGTRLSVL.

This clonotype was detected ten times or more. The V call is TRBV4-3, the J call TRBJ2-1, with TRBD1 as a possible D gene (6 bases). The CDR3 length is 15 residues. The germline V gene encodes CDR1 LGHNA and CDR2 YSLEER. Trimming took 5 bases from V and 1 from J, leaving 12 bases between them. The CDR3 DNA sequence: TGCGCCAGCAGCACTCAAAGGGGGTCCTACAATGAGCAGTTCTTC. It codes for CASSTQRGSYNEQFF.

This clonotype was observed many times. The chain links TRBV27 to TRBJ1-5; the D gene is possibly TRBD1 (5 bases). The CDR3 is 14 amino acids. Germline CDR1 is MNHEY and CDR2 is SMNVEV (reference sequence). Trimming stripped 4 bases from V and 4 bases from J, with 11 bases between. The CDR3 region is CASSYTDKNQPQHF. CDR3 DNA sequence: TGTGCCAGCAGTTATACGGACAAAAATCAGCCCCAGCATTTT.

CDR3 in amino acids: CASSPGRESPLHF. CDR3 coding DNA: TGTGCCAGCAGCCCGGGTCGTGAGTCACCCCTCCACTTT. The chain is built from TRBV7-2 and TRBJ1-6; D gene ambiguous. Germline V gives CDR1 SGHTA, CDR2 FQGNSA. The CDR3 runs 13 residues. The V and J ends lost 5 bases and 10 bases respectively, with 12 bases between them.

Ten or more counts support this clonotype. The J gene is TRBJ1-4, the V gene TRBV7-2; weak D call: TRBD1 (6 bases). The CDR3 covers 15 residues. V lost 5 bases and J 6 bases, leaving 16 bases between the germline ends. CDR1 SGHTA and CDR2 FQGNSA come from the germline V gene. The CDR3 sequence is CASSRGQTKHEKLFF. The CDR3 coding sequence is TGTGCCAGCAGCCGAGGACAGACTAAACATGAAAAACTGTTTTTT. The variable domain in full, completed from reference TRBV7-2 and TRBJ1-4, reads GAGVSQSPSNKVTEKGKDVELRCDPISGHTALYWYRQSLGQGLEFLIYFQGNSAPDKSGLPSDRFSAERTGGSVSTLTIQRTQQEDSAVYLCASSRGQTKHEKLFFGSGTQLSVL.

This clonotype has ten or more counts. The chain is built from TRBV12-5 and TRBJ1-5; no clear D gene. The CDR3 loop spans 12 amino acids. Germline CDR1 is LGHNT and CDR2 is FRNRAP. Trimming removed 2 bases from V and 16 bases from J, with 15 bases in between. The CDR3 region is CASGLSSKQLHF. The CDR3 nucleotides read TGTGCTAGTGGTTTGAGCTCAAAACAGTTACATTTT.